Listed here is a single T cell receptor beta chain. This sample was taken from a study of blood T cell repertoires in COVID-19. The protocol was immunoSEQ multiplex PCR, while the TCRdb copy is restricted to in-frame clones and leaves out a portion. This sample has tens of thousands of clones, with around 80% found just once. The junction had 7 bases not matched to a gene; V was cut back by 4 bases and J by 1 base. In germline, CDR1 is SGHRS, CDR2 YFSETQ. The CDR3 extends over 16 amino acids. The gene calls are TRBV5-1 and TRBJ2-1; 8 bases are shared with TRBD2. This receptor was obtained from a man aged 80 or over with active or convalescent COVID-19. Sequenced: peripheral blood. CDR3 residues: CASSPGAGVSYNEQFF. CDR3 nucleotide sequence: TGCGCCAGCAGCCCCGGAGCGGGAGTGTCCTACAATGAGCAGTTCTTC.